The next 21 T cell receptor beta chains were all read from a single sample in a study of T cell responses to AZD1222 COVID-19 vaccine. Profiled with immunoSEQ multiplex PCR; TCRdb holds only in-frame clones, not every one. Among over 100,000 clones, 87% were seen once, and the ten largest hold approximately 2.6%. The sequences come from peripheral blood, collected 28 days after the second AZD1222 dose. The receptors shown here come from an adult who received the AZD1222 COVID-19 vaccine.

The rearrangement uses TRBV7-7 and TRBJ1-4, with D tentatively TRBD1 (6 bases). Germline V gene sequence: CDR1 SSHAT, CDR2 FNYEAQ (reference sequence). This CDR3 has 16 residues. The V end lost 1 base, the J end lost 8 bases, and 17 bases lay between the germline ends. CDR3 coding DNA: TGTGCCAGCAGCTTAGGTCCCCCAGGGGAAGGGGAAAAACTGTTTTTT. Protein product: CASSLGPPGEGEKLFF. Full variable domain (remainder filled in from reference TRBV7-7 and TRBJ1-4): GAGVSQSPRYKVTKRGQDVTLRCDPISSHATLYWYQQALGQGPEFLTYFNYEAQPDKSGLPSDRFSAERPEGSISTLTIQRTEQRDSAMYRCASSLGPPGEGEKLFFGSGTQLSVL.

The gene calls are TRBV2 and TRBJ1-4, with D perhaps TRBD1 (6 bases). The CDR3 totals 12 residues. Trimming shortened V by 4 bases and J by 10 bases, and 10 bases separated the two germline ends. CDR1 and CDR2 from the germline V gene are SNHLY and FYNNEI. The CDR3 DNA reads as TGTGCCAGCAGTGTCAGGGGCGGAAAACTGTTTTTT. Its protein product is CASSVRGGKLFF.

The V call is TRBV7-8, the J call TRBJ2-1, with a weak D call TRBD2 (6 bases). The CDR3 has 15 residues. Germline CDR1 is SGHVS and CDR2 is FQNEAQ. Trimming stripped 5 bases from V and 5 bases from J, with 16 bases between. CDR3 nucleotide sequence: TGTGCCAGCAGCCCCATCGGGACGGGAGACAATGAGCAGTTCTTC. Protein product: CASSPIGTGDNEQFF.

The rearrangement uses TRBV3-1 (or the pseudogene TRBV3-2) and TRBJ1-5; D uncertain. V shed 2 bases and J shed 4 bases, with 12 bases lying between them. This CDR3 has 15 residues. Germline V gene data show CDR1 as LGHDT and CDR2 as YNNKEL (reference sequence). For the CDR3, the DNA is TGTGCCAGCAGCCAAAAATGCGGGAAGAATCAGCCCCAGCATTTT. The encoded protein is CASSQKCGKNQPQHF.

The chain recombines TRBV2 with TRBJ2-1, with 8 nucleotides matching TRBD2. With V trimmed by 7 bases and J by 8 bases, 10 bases remained unmatched. Germline CDR1 is SNHLY and CDR2 is FYNNEI. This CDR3 comprises 14 residues. CDR3 DNA sequence: TGTGCCAGCATTGGGACTAGTAGTGCCGATGAGCAGTTCTTC. Translated, it gives CASIGTSSADEQFF.

The gene calls are TRBV3-1 (or the pseudogene TRBV3-2) and TRBJ2-1, with 8 bases matching TRBD1. Germline V gene sequence: CDR1 LGHDT, CDR2 YNNKEL (reference sequence). J lost 8 bases, V lost 2 bases, and 11 bases had no gene match. This CDR3 spans 16 amino acids. CDR3 amino acids: CASSQSPGGILDEQFF. CDR3 bases: TGTGCCAGCAGCCAATCTCCAGGGGGCATCCTGGATGAGCAGTTCTTC.

The chain combines TRBV7-2 with TRBJ1-3; 8 nucleotides align to TRBD1. CDR3 length equals 15 residues. Germline V gene sequence: CDR1 SGHTA, CDR2 FQGNSA. V gave up 3 bases and J gave up 3 bases; unmatched junction bases: 4. The CDR3 here is CASSFNRGYGNTIYF. The CDR3 bases are TGTGCCAGCAGCTTTAACAGGGGGTATGGAAACACCATATATTTT.

The V and J genes are TRBV10-2 and TRBJ1-3; D is unclear. This CDR3 contains 22 residues. From germline, CDR1 is WSHSY and CDR2 SAAADI. V lost 4 bases, J lost 0 bases, and 31 bases lay in between. The CDR3 DNA sequence: TGCGCCAGCAGTGTCGTCCCTCCGTTGGGCTTACTTCGGCCTTACTCTGGAAACACCATATATTTT. Residues: CASSVVPPLGLLRPYSGNTIYF.

The chain employs TRBV7-2 and TRBJ2-7; D is perhaps TRBD2 (6 bases). V was cut by 4 bases and J by 0 bases, with 19 bases left in between. This CDR3 region has 17 residues. Germline loops: CDR1 SGHTA, CDR2 FQGNSA. The CDR3 reads CASSSLDGGVYSYEQYF. As DNA, the CDR3 is TGTGCCAGCAGCTCCCTTGACGGAGGGGTATACTCCTACGAGCAGTACTTC.

The chain carries TRBV19 and TRBJ2-5; TRBD1 might be the D (5 bases). Trimming removed 1 base from V and 4 bases from J, with 10 bases in between. The germline V gene encodes CDR1 LNHDA and CDR2 SQIVND (reference sequence). This CDR3 spans 14 amino acids. The CDR3 region is CASSIVRQGETQYF. The CDR3 coding sequence is TGTGCCAGTAGTATAGTACGCCAGGGAGAGACCCAGTACTTC.

This clone has just a few counts. The chain recombines TRBV19 with TRBJ1-5; possibly TRBD1 for D (5 bases). The V gene's germline CDR1 is LNHDA and CDR2 SQIVND (reference sequence). The ends were cut back, 10 bases at V and 3 bases at J, with 13 bases in the middle. The CDR3 spans 13 residues. DNA for the CDR3: TGTGCCACTACCCGCAGGGACAATCAGCCCCAGCATTTT. Protein product: CATTRRDNQPQHF.

The CDR3 region has the DNA TGTGCCAGCAGCTTACGATCAGAGAACACCGGGGAGCTGTTTTTT. Its translation is CASSLRSENTGELFF. V is TRBV7-3 and J is TRBJ2-2; D is unclear. Trimming took 2 bases from V and 1 from J, leaving 8 bases between them. From germline, CDR1 is SGHTA and CDR2 FQGTGA. The CDR3 has 15 amino acids. The whole variable domain, filled in from reference TRBV7-3 and TRBJ2-2, reads GAGVSQTPSNKVTEKGKYVELRCDPISGHTALYWYRQSLGQGPEFLIYFQGTGAADDSGLPNDRFFAVRPEGSVSTLKIQRTERGDSAVYLCASSLRSENTGELFFGEGSRLTVL.

The genes are TRBV11-1 and TRBJ1-1; 9 bases agree with TRBD1. CDR1 SGHAT and CDR2 FQDESV come from the germline V gene (reference sequence). V lost 0 bases and J lost 11; bases outside the gene matches: 4. This CDR3 is built from 13 residues. This CDR3 is CASSLAGDREAFF. The CDR3 bases are TGTGCCAGCAGCTTAGCGGGGGACAGGGAGGCTTTCTTT.

This chain links TRBV27 with TRBJ2-1; either TRBD1 or TRBD2 may fit D (5 bases each). This CDR3 region has 16 residues. Trimming stripped 5 bases from V and 6 bases from J, with 20 bases between. The V gene's germline CDR1 is MNHEY and CDR2 SMNVEV (reference sequence). The CDR3 sequence is CASSRNTRDVLNEQFF. For the CDR3, the DNA is TGTGCCAGCAGTCGAAACACCAGGGACGTCCTCAATGAGCAGTTCTTC.

This chain uses TRBV4-3 with TRBJ1-2; TRBD1 is a possible D gene (5 bases). The CDR3 totals 15 residues. V was pared by 4 bases and J by 3 bases, with 15 bases between. CDR1 and CDR2 (germline): LGHNA, YSLEER. CDR3 protein: CASSPSAGTDYGYTF. Here the CDR3 DNA reads TGCGCCAGCAGCCCTTCCGCAGGGACGGACTATGGCTACACCTTC.

The V and J genes are TRBV7-2 and TRBJ2-2; tentative D call: TRBD1 (5 bases). Germline CDR1 and CDR2: SGHTA and FQGNSA. V lost 0 bases, J lost 6 bases, and 8 bases lay in between. There are 14 residues in the CDR3. The CDR3 here is CASSLARDPGELFF. The DNA for the CDR3 is TGTGCCAGCAGCTTAGCCAGGGATCCCGGGGAGCTGTTTTTT.

DNA of the CDR3: TGTGCCAGCAGCCTAGGGAGCGGGGTAGGCGAAGATACGCAGTATTTT. It codes for CASSLGSGVGEDTQYF. The J gene is TRBJ2-3, the V gene TRBV11-3; 7 nucleotides align to TRBD2. V lost 5 bases and J lost 5; bases outside the gene matches: 13. This CDR3 contains 16 residues. CDR1 is SGHNT, CDR2 YENEEA, per germline.

The chain is built from TRBV24-1 and TRBJ2-2, with 11 positions matching TRBD1. Germline lookup yields CDR1 KGHDR and CDR2 SFDVKD. The CDR3 consists of 19 residues. J lost 0 bases, V lost 3 bases, and 8 bases had no gene match. The CDR3 bases are TGTGCCACCAGTGATCGGACAGGGGGCCCCGGATCGAACACCGGGGAGCTGTTTTTT. Its translation: CATSDRTGGPGSNTGELFF.

The rearrangement links TRBV30 to TRBJ1-1, with D perhaps matching TRBD1 (5 bases). CDR3 length: 15 amino acids. Per the germline V gene, CDR1 is GTSNPN and CDR2 is SVGIG (reference sequence). V dropped 1 base and J dropped 6 bases, with 18 bases sitting between them. CDR3 sequence: CAWSGPGGGSAEAFF. The DNA of the CDR3 is TGTGCCTGGAGTGGCCCTGGGGGGGGAAGCGCTGAAGCTTTCTTT.

The gene calls are TRBV28 and TRBJ1-1; TRBD1 matches 9 bases. The ends lost 5 bases at V and 3 bases at J; junction bases unmatched: 7. CDR1 MDHEN and CDR2 SYDVKM come from the germline V gene. The CDR3 has 15 amino acids. CDR3 DNA sequence: TGTGCCAGCAGTGGGGGGACAGGGCCTTACACTGAAGCTTTCTTT. Residues: CASSGGTGPYTEAFF.

The chain is built from TRBV6-6 and TRBJ2-3; tentative D call: TRBD2 (5 bases). Germline CDR1 and CDR2: MNHNY and SVGAGI (reference sequence). The CDR3 is 14 residues long. Trimming shortened V by 2 bases and J by 3 bases, and 9 bases separated the two germline ends. As DNA, the CDR3 is TGTGCCAGCAGTTACCTAGCTGGGACAGATACGCAGTATTTT. Residues: CASSYLAGTDTQYF.